This is a list of T cell receptor beta chains from one sample in a study of T cells in pancreatic ductal adenocarcinoma. Assay: immunoSEQ multiplex PCR; the TCRdb copy retains only in-frame clones and omits some. The table shows 16,000 or so clones, with 91% occurring only once. The sample taken for sequencing was PBMCs. These receptors were obtained from a human donor with pancreatic ductal adenocarcinoma. The CDR3 runs from the conserved cysteine through the conserved F or W. Each record gives: J gene, D gene, V gene, clone size, CDR3 DNA, CDR3 protein. D genes are given only for firm matches. A clone size is listed for some rows: how often the clone was seen (once, few, many), or a class if it is expanded.

TRBJ2-3 | NA | TRBV9 | NA | TGTGCCAGCAGCGTTAGCACAGATACGCAGTATTTT | CASSVSTDTQYF
TRBJ1-4 | NA | TRBV30 | NA | TGTGCCTGGAGTGTAACTAATGAAAAACTGTTTTTT | CAWSVTNEKLFF
TRBJ2-7 | NA | TRBV7-2 | NA | TGTGCCAGCAGCTTTGGCCCTCTGGGGGTTACCTACGAGCAGTACTTC | CASSFGPLGVTYEQYF
TRBJ2-7 | TRBD2 | TRBV18 | NA | TGTGCCAGCTCACCACCAAATCTAGCGGGAAGCTCCTACGAGCAGTACTTC | CASSPPNLAGSSYEQYF
TRBJ2-5 | TRBD1 | TRBV5-8 | NA | TGTGCCAGCAGCTTGAAGATTGGGACAGGGGTCGAGACCCAGTACTTC | CASSLKIGTGVETQYF
TRBJ1-2 | TRBD1 | TRBV19 | NA | TGTGCCAGTAGTCCCCGAGGGGACAGGGGGCTCGTTACCGTCTCTAACTATGGCTACACCTTC | CASSPRGDRGLVTVSNYGYTF
TRBJ2-2 | TRBD2 | TRBV10-2 | NA | TGCGCCAGCAGTGCCCTGCTCTCTAGCGGGGGGGCCCCCGGGGAGCTGTTTTTT | CASSALLSSGGAPGELFF
TRBJ1-1 | NA | TRBV29-1 | NA | TGCAGCGTTGCGACGGGGAACGCTGAAGCTTTCTTT | CSVATGNAEAFF
TRBJ1-6 | NA | TRBV4-3 | NA | TGCGCCAGCAGCCAAGAGTGGAGTGGGGGGAGCTCCTATAATTCACCCCTCCACTTT | CASSQEWSGGSSYNSPLHF
TRBJ1-2 | TRBD1 | TRBV7-2 | once | TGTGCCAGCAGCCGGGGGAGGGGGCTATCCTTAAACTATGGCTACACCTTC | CASSRGRGLSLNYGYTF
TRBJ1-2 | TRBD1 | TRBV7-2 | NA | TGTGCCAGCAGCTTAGCGCTGGGACAGGGTATAATCTATGGCTACACCTTC | CASSLALGQGIIYGYTF
TRBJ2-4 | NA | TRBV7-8 | NA | TGTGCCAGCAGCTTAGAGGGGGGCTTTTATAGGGGGGCCAAAAACATTCAGTACTTC | CASSLEGGFYRGAKNIQYF
TRBJ1-6 | NA | TRBV5-4 | NA | TGTGCCAGCAGCTTGGCGGGGGTACCCCTCCACTTT | CASSLAGVPLHF
TRBJ1-3 | NA | TRBV7-9 | NA | TGTGCCAGCAGCTCCCTCGGTGTAGTATTCCTGGGAAACACCATATATTTT | CASSSLGVVFLGNTIYF
TRBJ2-1 | TRBD1 | TRBV7-9 | NA | TGTGCCAGCAGCCTTAGGGGACCGGGACAGGGGCGCTCCTACAATGAGCAGTTCTTC | CASSLRGPGQGRSYNEQFF
TRBJ2-2 | TRBD2 | TRBV4-3 | few | TGCGCCAGCAGCCAAGTACTACCGGGACTAGCGGGAGGGTTGAACACCGGGGAGCTGTTTTTT | CASSQVLPGLAGGLNTGELFF
TRBJ2-1 | TRBD2 | TRBV28 | NA | TGTGCCAGCAGTTTGCCCGGGACTAGCGGGGAGATCAATGAGCAGTTCTTC | CASSLPGTSGEINEQFF
TRBJ2-1 | TRBD1 | TRBV19 | NA | TGTGCCAGTAGTATAGACGGAACAGGGGCCGGGCAGTTCTTC | CASSIDGTGAGQFF
TRBJ1-5 | NA | TRBV6-6 | NA | TGTGCCAGCACCACCCCCGCACAGGGAAGCAATCAGCCCCAGCATTTT | CASTTPAQGSNQPQHF
TRBJ2-7 | NA | TRBV19 | NA | TGTGCCAGTAGTATAGCCGGGCAGGGCCTCTCCTACGAGCAGTACTTC | CASSIAGQGLSYEQYF
TRBJ1-3 | NA | TRBV18 | NA | TGTGCCAGCTCACCACCCGGATCGGGACGATCTGGAAACACCATATATTTT | CASSPPGSGRSGNTIYF
TRBJ2-2 | TRBD2 | TRBV7-2 | NA | TGTGCCAGCAGCTTAGTAGGGACTAGCGGGAACACCGGGGAGCTGTTTTTT | CASSLVGTSGNTGELFF
TRBJ2-1 | TRBD1 | TRBV29-1 | NA | TGCAGCGTTGAAGATCGACGGACAGGGAAGTTTTACAATGAGCAGTTCTTC | CSVEDRRTGKFYNEQFF
TRBJ1-5 | NA | TRBV9 | NA | TGTGCCAGCAGCGCCTGGAATAGCAATCAGCCCCAGCATTTT | CASSAWNSNQPQHF
TRBJ1-1 | NA | TRBV5-4 | NA | TGTGCCAGCAGCGGCAGGGGTACTGAAGCTTTCTTT | CASSGRGTEAFF
TRBJ2-1 | TRBD1 | TRBV10-3 | once | TGTGCCACTTCCGTTGGGGGACAGGGGGCGGAGAATGAGCAGTTCTTC | CATSVGGQGAENEQFF
TRBJ2-5 | TRBD2 | TRBV4-2 | NA | TGTGCCAGCAGCCAAGACGTTGGACGGGGGGGCCAAGAGACCCAGTACTTC | CASSQDVGRGGQETQYF
TRBJ2-5 | TRBD1 | TRBV5-4 | NA | TGTGCCAGCAGCTTATTCAGGGGCAGGGGGGAGACCCAGTACTTC | CASSLFRGRGETQYF
TRBJ2-6 | TRBD1 | TRBV19 | NA | TGTGCCAGTAGAGATAGACAGGGGGCCACCTCTGGGGCCAACGTCCTGACTTTC | CASRDRQGATSGANVLTF
TRBJ1-1 | TRBD1 | TRBV28 | NA | TGTGCCAGCGATCCTAGGGGGCGAGACACTGAAGCTTTCTTT | CASDPRGRDTEAFF
TRBJ2-1 | TRBD2 | TRBV28 | NA | TGTGCCAGCAGTTTATGGGGATATAGCGGGAGGGCCCGATCCTACAATGAGCAGTTCTTC | CASSLWGYSGRARSYNEQFF